The subject of this entry is one T cell receptor (beta chain). Its antigen is unknown. This record belongs to a study of T-cell memory formation after mild COVID-19. Study-level results: The SARS-CoV-2 specificity of second-wave clones reaching peak at day 37 remained unverified. Cross-reactive memory seemingly joined, as some responding clones were found in pre-infection memory. Clones that contracted from day 15 to 85 had balanced CD4/CD8; later expanders were CD4+ biased.

Using constant-segment primers, 5'RACE produced TCR alpha and TCR beta cDNA libraries carrying sample barcodes and UMIs. One entry per CDR3 protein, called by TCRdb with MiXCR from the 5' RACE reads. The sample records 350,000 to 550,000 distinct CDR3 sequences, roughly 17% being singletons. After removal of 6 bases from V and 2 bases from J, the junction contained 8 bases not matched to a gene. In germline, CDR1 is MNHNY, CDR2 SVGAGI (reference sequence). This CDR3 has 17 amino acids. The receptor's source is a man in his late teens or twenties who had mild COVID-19 (a few samples of this study predate the infection). Cell type and time point are not known. The rearrangement uses TRBV6-6 and TRBJ1-5; 12 bases align to TRBD1. Sample: PBMCs or a T cell subset sorted from them (not recorded which). The CDR3 is CASSLGTGGEGNQPQHF. The DNA for the CDR3 is TGTGCCAGCAGCCTAGGGACAGGGGGCGAAGGCAATCAGCCCCAGCATTTT.